This T cell receptor beta chain appears in the sequencing data of a study of blood T cell repertoires in COVID-19. In the study overall: T cells, B-cell-depleted T cells, or PBMCs provided the cDNA or gDNA that served as material.

The CDR3 contains 13 residues. J lost 0 bases, V lost 5 bases, and 1 base had no gene match. Germline V gene sequence: CDR1 GTSNPN, CDR2 SVGIG (reference sequence). This table comes from immunoSEQ multiplex PCR, and its TCRdb copy is limited to in-frame clones, with some not included. This sample has tens of thousands of clones, with roughly 74% found just once. V gene TRBV30 combines with J gene TRBJ1-1, with 9 nucleotides matching TRBD1. The clonotype originates from a man older than 75 with acute or convalescent COVID-19. What was sequenced was peripheral blood. The CDR3 region is CAWRQGVNTEAFF. DNA of the CDR3: TGTGCCTGGCGACAGGGGGTGAACACTGAAGCTTTCTTT.